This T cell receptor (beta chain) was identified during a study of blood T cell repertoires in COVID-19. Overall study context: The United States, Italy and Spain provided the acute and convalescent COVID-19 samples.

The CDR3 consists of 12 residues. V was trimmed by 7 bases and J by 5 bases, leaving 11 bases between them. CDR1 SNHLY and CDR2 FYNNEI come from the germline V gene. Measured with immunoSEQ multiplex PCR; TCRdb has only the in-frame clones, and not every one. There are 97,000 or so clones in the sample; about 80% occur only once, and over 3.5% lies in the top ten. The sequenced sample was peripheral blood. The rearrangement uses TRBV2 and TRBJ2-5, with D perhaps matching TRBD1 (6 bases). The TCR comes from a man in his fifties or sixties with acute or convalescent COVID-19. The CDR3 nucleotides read TGTGCCAGCACTTTTCAGGGGGAGACCCAGTACTTC. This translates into CASTFQGETQYF.